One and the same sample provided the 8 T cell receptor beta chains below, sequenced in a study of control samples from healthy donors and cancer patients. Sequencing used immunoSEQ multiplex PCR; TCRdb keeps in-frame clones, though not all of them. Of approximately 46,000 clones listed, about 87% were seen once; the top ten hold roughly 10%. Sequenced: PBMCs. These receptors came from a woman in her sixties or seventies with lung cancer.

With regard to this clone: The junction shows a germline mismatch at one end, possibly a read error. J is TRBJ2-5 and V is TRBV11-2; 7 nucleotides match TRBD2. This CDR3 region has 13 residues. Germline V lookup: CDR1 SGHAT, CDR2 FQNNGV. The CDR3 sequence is CASNLAGKETQYF. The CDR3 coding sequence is TGTGCCAGCAACTTAGCGGGCAAGGAGACCCAGTACTTC.

This CDR3 is CASSQRDRGNSPLHF. CDR3 nucleotides: TGTGCCAGCAGTCAAAGGGACAGGGGTAATTCACCCCTCCACTTT. This sequence joins TRBV6-5 and TRBJ1-6; 10 nucleotides align to TRBD1. CDR1 and CDR2 from the germline V gene are MNHEY and SVGAGI. Trimming took 5 bases from V and 6 from J; bases not matched to a gene: 4. The CDR3 consists of 15 residues.

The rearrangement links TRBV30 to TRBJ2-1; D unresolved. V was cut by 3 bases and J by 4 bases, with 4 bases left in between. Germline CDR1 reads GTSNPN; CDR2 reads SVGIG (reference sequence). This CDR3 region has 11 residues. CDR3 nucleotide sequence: TGTGCCTGGAGGGGGTACAATGAGCAGTTCTTC. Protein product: CAWRGYNEQFF. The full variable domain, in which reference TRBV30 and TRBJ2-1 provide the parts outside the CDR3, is SQTIHQWPATLVQPVGSPLSLECTVEGTSNPNLYWYRQAAGRGLQLLFYSVGIGQISSEVPQNLSASRPQDRQFILSSKKLLLSDSGFYLCAWRGYNEQFFGPGTRLTVL.

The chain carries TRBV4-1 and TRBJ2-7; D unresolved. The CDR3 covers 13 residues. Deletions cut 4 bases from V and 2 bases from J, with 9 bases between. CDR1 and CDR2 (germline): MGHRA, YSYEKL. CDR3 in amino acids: CASSLLGPYEQYF. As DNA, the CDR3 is TGCGCCAGCAGCCTACTGGGCCCCTACGAGCAGTACTTC.

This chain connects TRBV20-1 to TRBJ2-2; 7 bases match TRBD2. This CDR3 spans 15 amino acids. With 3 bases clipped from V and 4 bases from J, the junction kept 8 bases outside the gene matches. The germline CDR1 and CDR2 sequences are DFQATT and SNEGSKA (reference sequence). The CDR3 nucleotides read TGCAGTGCTAGTGGCGCGGGAGCGAGCACCGGGGAGCTGTTTTTT. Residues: CSASGAGASTGELFF.

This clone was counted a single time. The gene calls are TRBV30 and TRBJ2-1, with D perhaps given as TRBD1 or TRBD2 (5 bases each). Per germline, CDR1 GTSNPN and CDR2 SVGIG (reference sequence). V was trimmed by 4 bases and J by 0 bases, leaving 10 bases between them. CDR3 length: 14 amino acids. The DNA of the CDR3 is TGTGCCTGGACCCAGGGAGACTCCTACAATGAGCAGTTCTTC. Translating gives CAWTQGDSYNEQFF.

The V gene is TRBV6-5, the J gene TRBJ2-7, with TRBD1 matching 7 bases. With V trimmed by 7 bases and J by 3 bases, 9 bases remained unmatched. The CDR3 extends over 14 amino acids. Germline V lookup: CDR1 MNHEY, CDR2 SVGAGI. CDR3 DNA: TGTGCCAGCAACGACCAAACAGGGGTCTACGAGCAGTACTTC. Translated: CASNDQTGVYEQYF.

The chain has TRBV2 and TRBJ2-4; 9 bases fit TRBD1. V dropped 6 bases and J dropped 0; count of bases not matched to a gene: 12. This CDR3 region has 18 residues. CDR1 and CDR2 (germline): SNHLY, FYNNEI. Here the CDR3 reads CASSETGGLPLAKNIQYF. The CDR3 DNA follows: TGTGCCAGCAGCGAGACAGGGGGGCTTCCCTTAGCCAAAAACATTCAGTACTTC.